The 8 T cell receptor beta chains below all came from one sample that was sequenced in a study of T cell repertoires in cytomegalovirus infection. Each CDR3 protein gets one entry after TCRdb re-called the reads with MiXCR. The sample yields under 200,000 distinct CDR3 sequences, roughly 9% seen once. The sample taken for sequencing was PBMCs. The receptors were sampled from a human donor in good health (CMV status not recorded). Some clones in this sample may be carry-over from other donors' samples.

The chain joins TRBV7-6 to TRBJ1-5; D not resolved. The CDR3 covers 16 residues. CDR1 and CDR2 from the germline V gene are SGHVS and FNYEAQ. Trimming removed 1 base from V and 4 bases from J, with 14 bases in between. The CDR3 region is CASSLGPAYNNQPQHF. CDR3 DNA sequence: TGTGCCAGCAGCTTAGGCCCAGCCTACAATAATCAGCCCCAGCATTTT.

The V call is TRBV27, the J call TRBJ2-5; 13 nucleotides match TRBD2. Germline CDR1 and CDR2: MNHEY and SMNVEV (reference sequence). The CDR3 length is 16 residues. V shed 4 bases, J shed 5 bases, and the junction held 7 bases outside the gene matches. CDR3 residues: CASSSLAGGPRETQYF. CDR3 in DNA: TGTGCCAGCAGTTCACTAGCGGGAGGGCCCCGGGAGACCCAGTACTTC.

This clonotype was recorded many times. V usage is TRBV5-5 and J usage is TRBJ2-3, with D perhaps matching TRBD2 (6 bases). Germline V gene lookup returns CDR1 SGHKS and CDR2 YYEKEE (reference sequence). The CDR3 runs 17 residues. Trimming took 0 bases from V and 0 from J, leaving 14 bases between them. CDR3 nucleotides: TGTGCCAGCAGCTTGGGGCCGGCGGGACCTAGCACAGATACGCAGTATTTT. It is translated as CASSLGPAGPSTDTQYF.

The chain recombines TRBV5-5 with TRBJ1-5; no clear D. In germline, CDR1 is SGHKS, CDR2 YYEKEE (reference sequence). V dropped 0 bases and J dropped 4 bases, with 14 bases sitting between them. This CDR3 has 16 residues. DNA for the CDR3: TGTGCCAGCAGCTTGGAGGAAAACCTAAGGAATCAGCCCCAGCATTTT. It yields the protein CASSLEENLRNQPQHF.

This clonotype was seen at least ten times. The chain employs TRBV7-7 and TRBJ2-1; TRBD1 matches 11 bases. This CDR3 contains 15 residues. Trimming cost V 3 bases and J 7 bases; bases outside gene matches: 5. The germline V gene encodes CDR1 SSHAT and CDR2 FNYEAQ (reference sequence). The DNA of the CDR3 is TGTGCCAGCAGCTTGGGGACAGGGGGTTGGAATGAGCAGTTCTTC. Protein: CASSLGTGGWNEQFF.

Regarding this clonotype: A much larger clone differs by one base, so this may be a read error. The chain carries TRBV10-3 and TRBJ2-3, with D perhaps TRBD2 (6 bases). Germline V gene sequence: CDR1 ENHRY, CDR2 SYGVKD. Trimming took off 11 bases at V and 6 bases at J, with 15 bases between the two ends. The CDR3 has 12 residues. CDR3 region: CALGGSDDTQYF. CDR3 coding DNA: TGTGCCCTCGGGGGTAGTGATGATACGCAGTATTTT.

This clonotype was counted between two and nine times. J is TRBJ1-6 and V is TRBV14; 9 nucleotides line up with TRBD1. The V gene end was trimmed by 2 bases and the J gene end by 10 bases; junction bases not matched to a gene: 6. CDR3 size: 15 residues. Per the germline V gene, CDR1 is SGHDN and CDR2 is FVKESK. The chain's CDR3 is CASSQPGQGSSPLHF. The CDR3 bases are TGTGCCAGCAGCCAACCGGGACAGGGCTCCTCACCCCTCCACTTT. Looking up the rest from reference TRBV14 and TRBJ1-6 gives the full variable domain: EAGVTQFPSHSVIEKGQTVTLRCDPISGHDNLYWYRRVMGKEIKFLLHFVKESKQDESGMPNNRFLAERTGGTYSTLKVQPAELEDSGVYFCASSQPGQGSSPLHFGNGTRLTVT.

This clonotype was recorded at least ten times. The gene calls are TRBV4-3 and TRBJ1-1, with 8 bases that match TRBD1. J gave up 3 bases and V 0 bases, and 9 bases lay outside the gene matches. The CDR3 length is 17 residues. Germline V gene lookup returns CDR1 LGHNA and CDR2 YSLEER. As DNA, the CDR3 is TGCGCCAGCAGCCAAGATGGGCAGGGGGCTGGGGACACTGAAGCTTTCTTT. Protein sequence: CASSQDGQGAGDTEAFF.